These T cell receptor beta chains were read from a single sample in a study of cytomegalovirus exposure and HLA in healthy donors. The data were produced by immunoSEQ multiplex PCR, yet TCRdb's version contains in-frame clones alone and is incomplete. Of about 150,000 clones in the sample, about 88% were seen once. The sample consisted of PBMCs. These receptors were taken from a man between 18 and 35 years old in good health and CMV-seropositive. Each CDR3 is given without its conserved first and last residue. Each record gives: J gene, V gene, CDR3 protein.

>TRBJ2-7|TRBV5-6
ASSLAGTGRNEQY
>TRBJ1-1|TRBV18
ASSPQKDSDYEAF
>TRBJ2-2|TRBV10-3
AISESTGLGSGELF
>TRBJ2-1|TRBV12-5
ASGLGHPNEQF
>TRBJ2-4|TRBV6-1
ASSNPGAKNIQY
>TRBJ1-1|TRBV7-9
ASSLVDTEAF
>TRBJ1-2|TRBV6-5
ASTEPDRDTGYT
>TRBJ2-3|TRBV7-2
ASSLGPSGLSTDTQY
>TRBJ2-2|TRBV9
ASSVTTGSGTGELF
>TRBJ1-1|TRBV29-1
SVEYSGYLNTEAF
>TRBJ1-4|TRBV25-1
ASSESGQGGEKLF
>TRBJ1-2|TRBV29-1
SVGQPDRGEGYT
>TRBJ1-5|TRBV10-3
AISRQLRQPQH
>TRBJ2-5|TRBV2
ASRVPMGEAQETQY
>TRBJ2-2|TRBV6-7
ASSYSLWAGQGSTGELF
>TRBJ1-3|TRBV7-9
ASSPKARTGLENTIY
>TRBJ2-2|TRBV15
ATSRVAGGSGELF
>TRBJ1-4|TRBV2
ASSDNSEKLF
>TRBJ1-5|TRBV10-3
AISESGTKNQH
>TRBJ1-1|TRBV6-5
ASSYSRAGGAF
>TRBJ1-1|TRBV6-1
ASSGPIGGDTEAF
>TRBJ1-5|TRBV28
ASSPNGRGVLGNQPQH
>TRBJ2-7|TRBV30
AWSLTLSGLAA
>TRBJ1-4|TRBV7-2
ASSLQAGINEKLF
>TRBJ2-2|TRBV6-4
ASSDGESGATGELF
>TRBJ2-2|TRBV13
ASSPGGVGTGELF
>TRBJ2-5|TRBV9
ASSPHSDRGGQY
>TRBJ1-1|TRBV6-4
ASRQREGLNTEAF
>TRBJ2-2|TRBV6-1
ASTGRDRGTGELF
>TRBJ2-7|TRBV5-4
ASSLPAAASYEQY
>TRBJ1-1|TRBV9
ASSVIDTEAF
>TRBJ2-2|TRBV6-1
ASSDYTGELF
>TRBJ1-3|TRBV18
ASSRVAGDGNTIY
>TRBJ2-4|TRBV7-9
ASSLAGQGLENIQY
>TRBJ2-3|TRBV6-4
ASSENGGTDTQY
>TRBJ1-1|TRBV9
ASSPRTGRTEAF
>TRBJ2-7|TRBV7-9
ASSNRLAGYEQY
>TRBJ2-3|TRBV12-5
ASSPGVAFSTDTQY
>TRBJ1-6|TRBV4-3
ASGLVSSYNSPLH
>TRBJ2-1|TRBV30
AWRSPASGRNNEQF
>TRBJ2-5|TRBV27
ASRVAGGETQY